This T cell receptor (beta chain) derives from a study of T-cell memory formation after mild COVID-19. Study-level findings and limits: Among contracting clones, CD4+ were mainly CM/EM and CD8+ enriched in EMRA.

TCRdb passed the 5' RACE reads through MiXCR, listing each CDR3 protein once. The top ten clones hold 21% of a sample with about 320,000 distinct CDR3 sequences, roughly an eighth of them seen once. As to this clonotype: Its specificity is unknown.

This CDR3 contains 16 residues. CDR1 is MNHEY, CDR2 SVGEGT, per germline. J gave up 6 bases and V 6 bases, and 11 bases lay outside the gene matches. This chain uses TRBV6-2 or TRBV6-3 with TRBJ2-1; 10 bases agree with TRBD1. The sample comprised PBMCs or a T cell subset sorted from them (not recorded which). This receptor was taken from a man aged 18 to 30 who had mild COVID-19 (a few samples of this study predate the infection). Cell type and time point are not known. Here the CDR3 DNA reads TGTGCCAGCAGGGAATCCGGGACAGGGGAGACCAATGAGCAGTTCTTC. Residues: CASRESGTGETNEQFF.